Listed below are T cell receptor beta chains from one sample, sequenced in a study of metastatic and nonmetastatic thyroid tumors. TCRdb called clones again from the PCR reads with MiXCR. The table lists fewer than 25,000 clones, roughly 10% of them singletons. The sample consisted of blood. The receptors were gathered from a female donor with papillary thyroid cancer or a benign thyroid nodule (not recorded which). Some clones in this sample may be carry-over from other donors' samples. The CDR3 runs from the conserved cysteine through the conserved F or W. The D gene is left open where the match is weak. Where a row states a size, it is once, few, many or the class of an expanded clone; other rows omit it.

j_call: TRBJ2-5; clone_size: many; d_call: NA; v_call: TRBV5-6; cdr3_aa: CASSLGHREETQYF; cdr3_nt: TGTGCCAGCAGCTTGGGACACCGAGAGGAGACCCAGTACTTC
j_call: TRBJ2-5; clone_size: many; d_call: NA; v_call: TRBV9; cdr3_aa: CASSAKQETQYF; cdr3_nt: TGTGCCAGCAGCGCCAAACAAGAGACCCAGTACTTC
j_call: TRBJ2-7; clone_size: many; d_call: NA; v_call: TRBV4-1; cdr3_aa: CASSPPGPGEQYF; cdr3_nt: TGCGCCAGCAGCCCTCCCGGGCCCGGCGAGCAGTACTTC
j_call: TRBJ1-1; clone_size: many; d_call: TRBD1; v_call: TRBV7-9; cdr3_aa: CASSLGTGRTEAFF; cdr3_nt: TGTGCCAGCAGCTTAGGGACAGGGAGAACTGAAGCTTTCTTT
j_call: TRBJ2-3; clone_size: many; d_call: TRBD1; v_call: TRBV12-3/TRBV12-4; cdr3_aa: CASSHTTGVDTQYF; cdr3_nt: TGTGCCAGCAGTCATACGACAGGGGTGGATACGCAGTATTTT
j_call: TRBJ1-3; clone_size: NA; d_call: NA; v_call: TRBV6-6; cdr3_aa: CASSYIGNTIYF; cdr3_nt: TGTGCCAGCAGTTACATTGGAAACACCATATATTTT
j_call: TRBJ2-3; clone_size: medium-sized; d_call: TRBD2; v_call: TRBV6-2/TRBV6-3; cdr3_aa: CASSYFREVTDTQYF; cdr3_nt: TGTGCCAGCAGTTACTTCCGGGAGGTCACAGATACGCAGTATTTT
j_call: TRBJ2-6; clone_size: many; d_call: NA; v_call: TRBV7-8; cdr3_aa: CASSASVGANVLTF; cdr3_nt: TGTGCCAGCAGCGCAAGCGTTGGGGCCAACGTCCTGACTTTC
j_call: TRBJ2-3; clone_size: many; d_call: TRBD2; v_call: TRBV11-2; cdr3_aa: CASSPQLAGSTDTQYF; cdr3_nt: TGTGCCAGCAGCCCCCAGCTAGCGGGATCCACAGATACGCAGTATTTT
j_call: TRBJ2-1; clone_size: many; d_call: TRBD2; v_call: TRBV12-3/TRBV12-4; cdr3_aa: CASSGLAGRSYNEQFF; cdr3_nt: TGTGCCAGCAGTGGACTAGCGGGACGCTCCTACAATGAGCAGTTCTTC
j_call: TRBJ2-7; clone_size: many; d_call: NA; v_call: TRBV18; cdr3_aa: CASSTGYEQYF; cdr3_nt: TGTGCCAGCTCAACAGGTTACGAGCAGTACTTC
j_call: TRBJ2-7; clone_size: few; d_call: NA; v_call: TRBV12-3/TRBV12-4; cdr3_aa: CASSLKRGYEQYF; cdr3_nt: TGTGCCAGCAGTTTAAAGAGGGGTTACGAGCAGTACTTC
j_call: TRBJ2-7; clone_size: few; d_call: NA; v_call: TRBV6-1; cdr3_aa: CANNRRPGHISYEKYF; cdr3_nt: TGTGCCAACAATCGAAGACCGGGACATATCTCCTACGAGAAGTACTTC
j_call: TRBJ2-2; clone_size: many; d_call: TRBD1; v_call: TRBV19; cdr3_aa: CASSIDGTVTGELFF; cdr3_nt: TGTGCCAGTAGTATAGATGGGACAGTGACTGGGGAGCTGTTTTTT
j_call: TRBJ2-7; clone_size: NA; d_call: NA; v_call: TRBV15; cdr3_aa: CTTIRPGISYEQYF; cdr3_nt: TGTACCACCATCAGGCCAGGGATTTCCTACGAGCAGTACTTC
j_call: TRBJ2-7; clone_size: many; d_call: TRBD1; v_call: TRBV30; cdr3_aa: CAWNPGTGTYEQYF; cdr3_nt: TGTGCCTGGAACCCCGGGACAGGGACCTACGAGCAGTACTTC
j_call: TRBJ2-6; clone_size: many; d_call: NA; v_call: TRBV5-5; cdr3_aa: CASSPQGGGANVLTF; cdr3_nt: TGTGCCAGCAGCCCACAGGGAGGTGGGGCCAACGTCCTGACTTTC
j_call: TRBJ2-1; clone_size: many; d_call: TRBD2; v_call: TRBV6-6; cdr3_aa: CASSSANSGLAGVNNEQFF; cdr3_nt: TGTGCCAGCAGTTCCGCTAACTCGGGTCTGGCGGGAGTAAACAATGAGCAGTTCTTC
j_call: TRBJ1-1; clone_size: NA; d_call: NA; v_call: TRBV30; cdr3_aa: CAWGGSTEAFF; cdr3_nt: TGTGCCTGGGGGGGAAGCACTGAAGCTTTCTTT
j_call: TRBJ1-4; clone_size: many; d_call: NA; v_call: TRBV2; cdr3_aa: CASSESAGRKLFF; cdr3_nt: TGTGCCAGCAGTGAATCCGCGGGTCGAAAACTGTTTTTT
j_call: TRBJ2-7; clone_size: many; d_call: NA; v_call: TRBV5-4; cdr3_aa: CASSPPDMTSEQYF; cdr3_nt: TGTGCCAGCAGCCCTCCGGACATGACGTCCGAGCAGTACTTC
j_call: TRBJ1-2; clone_size: NA; d_call: TRBD1; v_call: TRBV2; cdr3_aa: CASWDPRQGPYGYTF; cdr3_nt: TGTGCCAGCTGGGACCCCAGACAGGGCCCTTATGGCTACACCTTC
j_call: TRBJ1-1; clone_size: many; d_call: NA; v_call: TRBV20-1; cdr3_aa: CSARDWGNTEAFF; cdr3_nt: TGCAGTGCTAGAGATTGGGGAAACACTGAAGCTTTCTTT
j_call: TRBJ2-7; clone_size: many; d_call: TRBD1; v_call: TRBV5-6; cdr3_aa: CASRLPGQGPNEQYF; cdr3_nt: TGTGCCAGCAGACTACCGGGACAGGGACCCAACGAGCAGTACTTC
j_call: TRBJ2-6; clone_size: medium-sized; d_call: NA; v_call: TRBV6-2/TRBV6-3; cdr3_aa: CASSHVPGEGANVLTF; cdr3_nt: TGTGCCAGCAGTCATGTTCCCGGGGAGGGGGCCAACGTCCTGACTTTC
j_call: TRBJ2-5; clone_size: many; d_call: NA; v_call: TRBV5-1; cdr3_aa: CASSSTGPFAETQYF; cdr3_nt: TGCGCCAGCAGCTCGACGGGACCCTTCGCAGAGACCCAGTACTTC
j_call: TRBJ1-6; clone_size: many; d_call: TRBD1; v_call: TRBV4-3; cdr3_aa: CASSQHRGLNSPLHF; cdr3_nt: TGCGCCAGCAGCCAGCACAGGGGGCTGAATTCACCCCTCCACTTT
j_call: TRBJ1-2; clone_size: NA; d_call: TRBD1; v_call: TRBV19; cdr3_aa: CASSRQGLEGYTF; cdr3_nt: TGTGCCAGTAGTCGACAGGGGCTGGAAGGCTACACCTTC
j_call: TRBJ2-5; clone_size: many; d_call: NA; v_call: TRBV5-1; cdr3_aa: CASSFVREETQYF; cdr3_nt: TGCGCCAGCAGCTTCGTCAGGGAAGAGACCCAGTACTTC
j_call: TRBJ1-4; clone_size: many; d_call: NA; v_call: TRBV20-1; cdr3_aa: CSASPLSEKLFF; cdr3_nt: TGCAGTGCTAGCCCTCTATCGGAAAAACTGTTTTTT
j_call: TRBJ2-3; clone_size: many; d_call: NA; v_call: TRBV12-3/TRBV12-4; cdr3_aa: CASSYREDTQYF; cdr3_nt: TGTGCCAGCAGTTACAGGGAAGATACGCAGTATTTT
j_call: TRBJ2-1; clone_size: NA; d_call: TRBD2; v_call: TRBV20-1; cdr3_aa: CSAFSGRVLHEQFF; cdr3_nt: TGCAGTGCCTTCAGCGGGAGAGTCCTCCATGAGCAGTTCTTC
j_call: TRBJ2-7; clone_size: many; d_call: NA; v_call: TRBV20-1; cdr3_aa: CSARYRARAYEQYF; cdr3_nt: TGCAGTGCTAGATACAGGGCGAGGGCCTACGAGCAGTACTTC
j_call: TRBJ1-6; clone_size: NA; d_call: NA; v_call: TRBV12-3/TRBV12-4; cdr3_aa: CASTYGGQSNSPLHF; cdr3_nt: TGTGCCAGCACCTACGGGGGACAATCGAATTCACCCCTCCACTTT
j_call: TRBJ2-2; clone_size: medium-sized; d_call: NA; v_call: TRBV6-4; cdr3_aa: CASSDAWKTNTGELFF; cdr3_nt: TGTGCCAGCAGTGACGCGTGGAAAACGAACACCGGGGAGCTGTTTTTT
j_call: TRBJ2-7; clone_size: medium-sized; d_call: TRBD1; v_call: TRBV6-2/TRBV6-3; cdr3_aa: CASSAQGASYEQYF; cdr3_nt: TGTGCCAGCAGTGCACAGGGGGCCTCCTACGAGCAGTACTTC
j_call: TRBJ1-2; clone_size: once; d_call: NA; v_call: TRBV3-1; cdr3_aa: CASRSNYGYTF; cdr3_nt: TGTGCCAGCCGAAGCAACTATGGCTACACCTTC
j_call: TRBJ2-5; clone_size: many; d_call: TRBD1; v_call: TRBV12-3/TRBV12-4; cdr3_aa: CASSSGGQGIETQYF; cdr3_nt: TGTGCCAGCAGTTCCGGGGGACAGGGGATAGAGACCCAGTACTTC
j_call: TRBJ1-1; clone_size: few; d_call: TRBD1; v_call: TRBV10-3; cdr3_aa: CAISTGQEATEAFF; cdr3_nt: TGTGCCATCAGTACCGGACAGGAGGCGACTGAAGCTTTCTTT
j_call: TRBJ1-3; clone_size: many; d_call: NA; v_call: TRBV9; cdr3_aa: CASSAGSSGNTIYF; cdr3_nt: TGTGCCAGCAGCGCCGGGAGCTCTGGAAACACCATATATTTT
j_call: TRBJ2-1; clone_size: medium-sized; d_call: TRBD2; v_call: TRBV19; cdr3_aa: CASSIGTSGSNEQFF; cdr3_nt: TGTGCCAGTAGTATAGGGACTAGCGGGAGCAATGAGCAGTTCTTC
j_call: TRBJ2-2; clone_size: medium-sized; d_call: NA; v_call: TRBV6-1; cdr3_aa: CASSEGTDTGELFF; cdr3_nt: TGTGCCAGCAGCGAAGGGACGGACACCGGGGAGCTGTTTTTT
j_call: TRBJ2-5; clone_size: many; d_call: NA; v_call: TRBV7-2; cdr3_aa: CASSVNRETQYF; cdr3_nt: TGTGCCAGCAGCGTAAACAGAGAGACCCAGTACTTC